This paragraph covers one T cell receptor beta chain sequence. The data stem from a study of early T cells in non-severe SARS-CoV-2 infection. TCRdb re-called the 5' RACE reads with MiXCR, one entry per CDR3 protein. The sample carries roughly 63,000 distinct CDR3 sequences, approximately 12% recorded once. CDR3 length: 13 residues. Germline-derived CDR1 and CDR2 are SGHDN and FVKESK. V was pared by 6 bases and J by 5 bases, with 13 bases between. Specimen: whole blood, collected at baseline. The chain links TRBV14 to TRBJ2-5; the D gene is possibly TRBD2 (5 bases). The receptor was isolated from an adult who was a healthcare worker with PCR-confirmed SARS-CoV-2 infection or an uninfected control (not recorded which). The donor label of this sample is uncertain. This chain's CDR3 is CASRASGSETQYF. In nucleotides, the CDR3 is TGTGCCAGCAGGGCGAGCGGCTCGGAGACCCAGTACTTC.